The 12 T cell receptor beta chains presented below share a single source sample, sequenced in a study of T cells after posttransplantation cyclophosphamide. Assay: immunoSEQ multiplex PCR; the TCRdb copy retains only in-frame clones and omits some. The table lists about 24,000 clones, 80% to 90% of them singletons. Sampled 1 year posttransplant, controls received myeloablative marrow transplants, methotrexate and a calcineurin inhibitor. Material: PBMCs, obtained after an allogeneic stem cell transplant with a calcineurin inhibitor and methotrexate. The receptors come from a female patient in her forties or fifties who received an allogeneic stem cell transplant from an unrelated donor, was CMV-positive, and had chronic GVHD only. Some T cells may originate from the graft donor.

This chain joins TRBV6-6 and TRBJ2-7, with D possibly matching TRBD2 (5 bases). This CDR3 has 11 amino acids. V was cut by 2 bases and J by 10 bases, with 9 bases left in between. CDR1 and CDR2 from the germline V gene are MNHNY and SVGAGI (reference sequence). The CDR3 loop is CASSYLASQYF. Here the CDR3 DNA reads TGTGCCAGCAGTTACCTAGCTTCACAGTACTTC.

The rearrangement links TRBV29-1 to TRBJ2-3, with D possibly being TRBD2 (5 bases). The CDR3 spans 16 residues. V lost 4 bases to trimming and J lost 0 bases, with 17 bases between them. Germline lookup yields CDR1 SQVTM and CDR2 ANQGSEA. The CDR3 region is CSVAGGANSSTDTQYF. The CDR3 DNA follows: TGCAGCGTTGCCGGAGGCGCCAACTCTAGCACAGATACGCAGTATTTT.

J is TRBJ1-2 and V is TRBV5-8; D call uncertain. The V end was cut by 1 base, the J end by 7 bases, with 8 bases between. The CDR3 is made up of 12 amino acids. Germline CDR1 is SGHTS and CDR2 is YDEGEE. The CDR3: CASSLTDGGYTF. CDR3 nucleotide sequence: TGTGCCAGCAGCTTGACAGATGGTGGCTACACCTTC.

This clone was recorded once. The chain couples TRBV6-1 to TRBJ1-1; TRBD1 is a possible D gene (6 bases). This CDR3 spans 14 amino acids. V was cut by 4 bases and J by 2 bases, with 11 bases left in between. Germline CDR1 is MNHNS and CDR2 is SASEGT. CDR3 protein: CASSGRQDNTEAFF. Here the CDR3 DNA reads TGTGCCAGCAGTGGTAGACAGGACAACACTGAAGCTTTCTTT.

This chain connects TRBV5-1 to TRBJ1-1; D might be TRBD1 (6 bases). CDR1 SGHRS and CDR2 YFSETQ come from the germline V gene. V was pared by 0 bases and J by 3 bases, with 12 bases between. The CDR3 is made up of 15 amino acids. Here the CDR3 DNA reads TGCGCCAGCAGCTTGGTTCGGGGGGCGGACACTGAAGCTTTCTTT. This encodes CASSLVRGADTEAFF.

The CDR3 protein is CASSLVTGEGEKLFF. The CDR3, as DNA: TGTGCCAGCAGCTTAGTGACAGGGGAGGGGGAAAAACTGTTTTTT. V gene TRBV7-6 combines with J gene TRBJ1-4; 8 bases match TRBD1. This CDR3 has 15 amino acids. V lost 1 base and J lost 8; bases outside the gene matches: 6. CDR1 SGHVS and CDR2 FNYEAQ come from the germline V gene.

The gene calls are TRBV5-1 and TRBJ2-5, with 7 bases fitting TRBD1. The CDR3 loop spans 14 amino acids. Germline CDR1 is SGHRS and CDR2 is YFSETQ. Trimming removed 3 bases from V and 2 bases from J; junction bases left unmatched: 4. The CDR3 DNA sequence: TGCGCCAGCAGCTGGACGACAGGGCAAGAGACCCAGTACTTC. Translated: CASSWTTGQETQYF.

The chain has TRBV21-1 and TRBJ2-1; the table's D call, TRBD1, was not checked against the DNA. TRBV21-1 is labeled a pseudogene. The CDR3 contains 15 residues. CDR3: CASRNRPCSYNEQFF. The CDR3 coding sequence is TGTGCCAGCAGGAACAGACCCTGCTCCTACAATGAGCAGTTCTTC.

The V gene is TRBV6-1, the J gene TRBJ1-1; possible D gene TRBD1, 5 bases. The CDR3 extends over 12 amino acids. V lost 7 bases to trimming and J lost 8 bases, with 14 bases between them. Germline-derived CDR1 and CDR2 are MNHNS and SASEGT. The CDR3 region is CASNTGGTEAFF. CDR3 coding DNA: TGTGCCAGCAACACTGGGGGGACCGAAGCTTTCTTT.

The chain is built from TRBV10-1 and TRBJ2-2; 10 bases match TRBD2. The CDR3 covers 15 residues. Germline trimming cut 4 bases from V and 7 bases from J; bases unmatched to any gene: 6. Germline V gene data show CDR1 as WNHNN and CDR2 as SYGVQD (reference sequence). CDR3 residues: CASSVGLAGVGELFF. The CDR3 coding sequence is TGCGCCAGCAGTGTAGGGCTAGCGGGAGTCGGGGAGCTGTTTTTT.

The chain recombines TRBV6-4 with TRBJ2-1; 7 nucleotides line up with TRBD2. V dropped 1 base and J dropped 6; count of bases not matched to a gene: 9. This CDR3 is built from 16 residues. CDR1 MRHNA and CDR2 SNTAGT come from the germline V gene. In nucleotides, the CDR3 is TGTGCCAGCAGTGACTTGGCGGGAGCACGGTTCAATGAGCAGTTCTTC. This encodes CASSDLAGARFNEQFF.

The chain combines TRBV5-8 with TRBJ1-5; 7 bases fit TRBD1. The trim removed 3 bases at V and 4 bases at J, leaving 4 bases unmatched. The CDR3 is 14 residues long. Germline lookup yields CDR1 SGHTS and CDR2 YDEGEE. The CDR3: CASSSETGNQPQHF. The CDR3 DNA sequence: TGTGCCAGCAGCTCGGAGACAGGGAATCAGCCCCAGCATTTT.